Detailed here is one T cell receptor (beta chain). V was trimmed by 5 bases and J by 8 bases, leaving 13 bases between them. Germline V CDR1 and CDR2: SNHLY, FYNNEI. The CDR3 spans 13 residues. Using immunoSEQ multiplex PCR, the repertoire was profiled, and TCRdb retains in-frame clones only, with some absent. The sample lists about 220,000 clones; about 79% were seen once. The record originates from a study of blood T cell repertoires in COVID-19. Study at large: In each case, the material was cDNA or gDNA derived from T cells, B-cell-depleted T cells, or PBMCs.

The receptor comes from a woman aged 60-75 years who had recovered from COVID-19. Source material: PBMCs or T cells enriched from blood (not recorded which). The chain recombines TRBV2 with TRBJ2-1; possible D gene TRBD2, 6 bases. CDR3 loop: CASSPGTPHEQFF. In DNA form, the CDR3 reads TGTGCCAGCAGTCCCGGGACTCCCCATGAGCAGTTCTTC.